Following are 18 T cell receptor beta chains from one sample sequenced in a study of identical twins. TCRdb recomputed calls from the 5' RACE reads with MiXCR, one row per CDR3 protein. The profile shows about 690,000 distinct CDR3 sequences, roughly 6% of them singletons. The sample was naive T cells sorted from blood. The receptors shown here come from a man aged 18-30 years in good health.

The CDR3 bases are TGTGCCAGCAGCCAAGCTACGACGAGGGATACGCAGTATTTT. This codes for CASSQATTRDTQYF. The chain uses TRBV3-1 and TRBJ2-3; D ambiguous. Germline V CDR1 and CDR2: LGHDT, YNNKEL (reference sequence). There are 14 residues in the CDR3. Trimming removed 1 base at V and 6 bases at J, with 11 bases between.

The table lists this clonotype with many counts. The V and J genes are TRBV5-1 and TRBJ2-7; perhaps D is TRBD1 or TRBD2 (5 bases each). In germline, CDR1 is SGHRS, CDR2 YFSETQ. Trimming removed 4 bases at V and 2 bases at J, with 13 bases between. CDR3 size: 14 residues. The DNA for the CDR3 is TGCGCCAGCAGCCTGGCCGGGGCGACCTACGAGCAGTACTTC. It encodes CASSLAGATYEQYF. Full variable domain (missing parts from reference TRBV5-1 and TRBJ2-7): KAGVTQTPRYLIKTRGQQVTLSCSPISGHRSVSWYQQTPGQGLQFLFEYFSETQRNKGNFPGRFSGRQFSNSRSEMNVSTLELGDSALYLCASSLAGATYEQYFGPGTRLTVT.

Many counts were recorded for this clonotype. The chain is built from TRBV12-3 or TRBV12-4 and TRBJ2-5; a possible D gene is TRBD2 (7 bases). The CDR3 is 16 amino acids. The V and J ends lost 6 bases and 5 bases respectively, with 22 bases between them. CDR3 sequence (DNA): TGTGCCAGCAGCGAGCGGGACACCTCACAACCCGAGACCCAGTACTTC. This codes for CASSERDTSQPETQYF.

This clonotype occurred many times. The V call is TRBV10-3, the J call TRBJ2-7; possibly TRBD1 or TRBD2 for D (5 bases each). Trimming took 9 bases from V and 3 from J, leaving 12 bases between them. This CDR3 spans 12 amino acids. In germline, CDR1 is ENHRY, CDR2 SYGVKD. The CDR3 DNA sequence: TGTGCCATGCCGGGACGGATCTACGAGCAGTACGTC. It codes for CAMPGRIYEQYV.

Ten or more counts support this clonotype. This chain connects TRBV5-1 to TRBJ1-1, with 10 bases aligning to TRBD1. V shed 3 bases and J 4 bases; nucleotides not matched to a gene: 3. The CDR3 is 14 residues long. The germline V gene has CDR1 SGHRS and CDR2 YFSETQ. The CDR3 region is CASSSTGGITEAFF. CDR3 coding DNA: TGCGCCAGCAGCTCGACAGGGGGCATCACTGAAGCTTTCTTT.

The chain uses TRBV11-3 and TRBJ1-1; possible D gene TRBD1, 6 bases. Germline V CDR1 and CDR2: SGHNT, YENEEA. The CDR3 is made up of 16 amino acids. The V end was cut by 3 bases, the J end by 0 bases, with 14 bases between. The CDR3 loop is CASSLDSSKMNTEAFF. DNA of the CDR3: TGTGCCAGCAGCTTGGACAGCTCGAAGATGAACACTGAAGCTTTCTTT.

This clonotype was seen a few times. The V gene is TRBV4-2, the J gene TRBJ1-1; weak D call: TRBD1 (6 bases). The CDR3 is 14 residues long. Between the trimmed V and J ends, which lost 1 base and 8 bases, there was a span of 14 bases. Germline V gives CDR1 LGHNA, CDR2 YNFKEQ. The chain's CDR3 is CASSQGTLGAEAFF. DNA for the CDR3: TGTGCCAGCAGCCAAGGGACACTGGGGGCAGAAGCTTTCTTT.

This clonotype was found many times. The V call is TRBV28, the J call TRBJ2-3, with D hard to call. The germline V and J ends were trimmed by 2 bases and 1 base, with 10 bases remaining between them. CDR1 is MDHEN and CDR2 is SYDVKM in the germline V gene. The CDR3 sequence is 15 residues long. The CDR3: CASSLPTARTDTQYF. Here the CDR3 DNA reads TGTGCCAGCAGTTTACCCACAGCTCGCACAGATACGCAGTATTTT. Using reference TRBV28 and TRBJ2-3 for the parts outside the CDR3, the full variable domain is DVKVTQSSRYLVKRTGEKVFLECVQDMDHENMFWYRQDPGLGLRLIYFSYDVKMKEKGDIPEGYSVSREKKERFSLILESASTNQTSMYLCASSLPTARTDTQYFGPGTRLTVL.

The chain has TRBV6-1 and TRBJ2-1; 9 positions agree with TRBD2. CDR3 length: 15 amino acids. The ends lost 4 bases at V and 4 bases at J; junction bases unmatched: 5. Germline V gives CDR1 MNHNS, CDR2 SASEGT. The CDR3 is CASSAASGNYNEQFF. DNA of the CDR3: TGTGCCAGCAGTGCGGCTAGCGGGAATTACAATGAGCAGTTCTTC.

This clonotype was seen many times. V usage is TRBV5-1 and J usage is TRBJ2-7; D perhaps matches TRBD1 (5 bases). From germline, CDR1 is SGHRS and CDR2 YFSETQ. Trimming left V 4 bases short and J 0 bases short, with 11 bases between. The CDR3 has 14 amino acids. The CDR3 region is CASSMTVDSYEQYV. CDR3 sequence (DNA): TGCGCCAGCAGCATGACAGTTGACTCCTACGAGCAGTACGTC.

This clonotype was seen ten or more times. The chain couples TRBV10-3 to TRBJ2-1, with D maybe TRBD1 (6 bases). CDR1 is ENHRY, CDR2 SYGVKD, per germline. The CDR3 covers 13 residues. Trimming removed 7 bases from V and 6 bases from J, with 13 bases in between. CDR3 DNA sequence: TGTGCCATCACCTCAACAGGGTTCAATGAGCAGTTCTTC. It encodes CAITSTGFNEQFF.

The gene calls are TRBV30 and TRBJ1-1; the D is unclear. V was shortened by 4 bases and J by 4 bases, with 19 bases between the two germline ends. This CDR3 comprises 15 residues. CDR1 is GTSNPN and CDR2 is SVGIG in the germline V gene (reference sequence). Here the CDR3 reads CAWTTENWASTEAFF. CDR3 coding DNA: TGTGCCTGGACCACCGAAAATTGGGCATCCACTGAAGCTTTCTTT.

In this sample, this clonotype turned up many times. The chain is built from TRBV12-3 or TRBV12-4 and TRBJ2-2; TRBD2 might be the D (6 bases). V was clipped by 7 bases and J by 2 bases, with 14 bases between them. This CDR3 contains 15 residues. CDR3 residues: CASTPVADNTGELFF. Written as DNA, the CDR3 is TGTGCCAGCACGCCCGTAGCGGACAACACCGGGGAGCTGTTTTTT.

This clonotype appeared many times. The chain has TRBV5-1 and TRBJ2-2, with a weak D call TRBD1 (6 bases). V lost 3 bases and J 6 bases, leaving 12 bases between the germline ends. Germline values: CDR1 SGHRS, CDR2 YFSETQ. This CDR3 comprises 14 residues. This chain's CDR3 is CASSSRGASGELFF. The CDR3 DNA reads TGCGCCAGCAGCTCCAGGGGCGCGTCCGGGGAGCTGTTTTTT. The variable domain in full, completed from reference TRBV5-1 and TRBJ2-2, reads KAGVTQTPRYLIKTRGQQVTLSCSPISGHRSVSWYQQTPGQGLQFLFEYFSETQRNKGNFPGRFSGRQFSNSRSEMNVSTLELGDSALYLCASSSRGASGELFFGEGSRLTVL.

A few counts support this clonotype. This chain links TRBV6-1 with TRBJ2-1; D call uncertain. The germline gives CDR1 MNHNS, CDR2 SASEGT. The CDR3 length is 14 residues. With 6 bases removed from V and 3 bases from J, the gap between germline ends came to 12 bases. CDR3: CASSSGQNYNEQFF. The DNA of the CDR3 is TGTGCCAGCAGCTCCGGTCAGAACTACAATGAGCAGTTCTTC.

About this clonotype itself: A much larger clone differs by one base, so this may be a read error. The chain recombines TRBV5-1 with TRBJ2-7; no clear D gene. V was cut by 1 base and J by 2 bases, with 13 bases left in between. The CDR3 extends over 15 amino acids. The germline CDR1 and CDR2 sequences are SGHRS and YFSETQ. In DNA form, the CDR3 reads TGCGCCAGCAGCTTGTTGCCTTCCTATACCTACGAGCAGTACTTC. The encoded protein is CASSLLPSYTYEQYF.

This clonotype was detected many times. CDR3 protein: CASSLEQGDNSPLHF. DNA of the CDR3: TGCGCCAGCAGCTTGGAACAGGGAGACAATTCACCCCTCCACTTT. This chain uses TRBV5-1 with TRBJ1-6, with TRBD1 as a possible D gene (6 bases). With 0 bases removed from V and 7 bases from J, the gap between germline ends came to 11 bases. The germline gives CDR1 SGHRS, CDR2 YFSETQ. This CDR3 has 15 residues.

This clonotype was found many times. The V gene is TRBV25-1, the J gene TRBJ1-2; 8 nucleotides line up with TRBD1. Germline values: CDR1 MGHDK, CDR2 SYGVNS. This CDR3 has 13 amino acids. The V segment lost 3 bases and the J segment 6 bases; nucleotides outside the gene matches: 3. The CDR3 here is CASSDLTGDGYTF. CDR3 sequence (DNA): TGTGCCAGCAGTGACCTGACAGGGGATGGCTACACCTTC.